This is a list of T cell receptor beta chains from one sample in a study of T cell responses to AZD1222 COVID-19 vaccine. Using immunoSEQ multiplex PCR, the repertoire was profiled, and TCRdb retains in-frame clones only, with some absent. The repertoire includes roughly 180,000 clones, roughly 88% of them detected once, and about 0.53% sits in the top ten. This specimen was peripheral blood, taken on day 0 of AZD1222 vaccination. The receptors stem from an adult in good health. Both conserved end residues are part of each CDR3. The D gene is left open where the match is weak.

TRBV20-1	TRBJ1-2	NA	CSARWDYGYTF	TGCAGTGCTAGATGGGACTATGGCTACACCTTC
TRBV14	TRBJ2-7	NA	CASSHSSHYEQYF	TGTGCCAGCAGCCATAGTTCCCACTACGAGCAGTACTTC
TRBV29-1	TRBJ2-1	NA	CSVIMSGVNEQFF	TGCAGCGTTATAATGTCAGGGGTAAATGAGCAGTTCTTC
TRBV9	TRBJ2-1	TRBD2	CASSVLAVSNEQFF	TGTGCCAGCAGCGTACTAGCGGTTAGCAATGAGCAGTTCTTC
TRBV7-9	TRBJ2-3	TRBD2	CASSLLGGATDTQYF	TGTGCCAGCAGCCTTCTCGGGGGGGCTACAGATACGCAGTATTTT
TRBV28	TRBJ2-7	TRBD2	CASRDGTISKEQYF	TGTGCCAGCAGAGACGGGACTATCTCTAAGGAGCAGTACTTC
TRBV24-1	TRBJ2-3	TRBD1	CATRGQGRTDTQYF	TGTGCCACGCGGGGACAGGGGCGCACAGATACGCAGTATTTT
TRBV28	TRBJ1-5	NA	CASSPVRDQPQHF	TGTGCCAGCAGCCCGGTTCGGGATCAGCCCCAGCATTTT
TRBV30	TRBJ1-2	NA	CAWSVLRPLSNYGYTF	TGTGCCTGGAGTGTACTCCGGCCGCTCTCTAACTATGGCTACACCTTC
TRBV7-9	TRBJ1-1	NA	CASSQSGRVEAFF	TGTGCCAGCAGCCAGAGCGGACGCGTTGAAGCTTTCTTT
TRBV19	TRBJ2-1	NA	CASTMERRSLSYNEQFF	TGTGCCAGTACCATGGAGAGGCGGTCTCTCTCCTACAATGAGCAGTTCTTC
TRBV28	TRBJ2-5	TRBD1	CASSRQGPDEETQYF	TGTGCCAGCAGTCGACAGGGGCCAGACGAAGAGACCCAGTACTTC
TRBV5-1	TRBJ1-3	NA	CASSVTGTGSGNTIYF	TGCGCCAGCAGCGTGACCGGGACGGGCTCTGGAAACACCATATATTTT
TRBV4-3	TRBJ1-2	NA	CASSQAAIRDLHYGYTF	TGCGCCAGCAGCCAAGCGGCAATCCGAGACTTGCACTATGGCTACACCTTC
TRBV5-1	TRBJ2-7	TRBD2	CASSLRGLAGYEQYF	TGCGCCAGCAGCTTGCGTGGACTAGCGGGATACGAGCAGTACTTC
TRBV10-2	TRBJ1-2	NA	CASMAGTDGYTF	TGCGCCAGCATGGCAGGGACGGATGGCTACACCTTC
TRBV6-9	TRBJ1-6	NA	CASSYPPPGIRNSPLHF	TGTGCCAGCAGTTACCCCCCCCCAGGGATAAGGAATTCACCCCTCCACTTT
TRBV27	TRBJ1-5	TRBD1	CASSFLGGGDQPQHF	TGTGCCAGCAGTTTCCTTGGAGGGGGCGATCAGCCCCAGCATTTT